Detailed here is one T cell receptor beta chain. Its antigen is unidentified. CDR3 size: 15 residues. Germline assignment: CDR1 MNHEY and CDR2 SVGAGI. Trimming cost V 2 bases and J 4 bases; bases outside gene matches: 2. This entry belongs to a study of cytomegalovirus exposure and HLA in healthy donors. Notes on the study in general: Diagnosis of cytomegalovirus status made by the classifier reportedly showed high specificity and sensitivity.

Some clones are missing from TCRdb's copy, which holds only in-frame ones; the method was immunoSEQ multiplex PCR. The sample includes some 120,000 clones, roughly 95% seen only once; the top ten take about 1.7%. The receptor's source is a man younger than 30 in good health and CMV-seronegative. Sequencing used PBMCs. The chain employs TRBV6-5 and TRBJ2-7; 13 bases match TRBD2. CDR3 sequence (DNA): TGTGCCAGCAGTTACCCGGGACTAGCGGGGTACGAGCAGTACTTC. The encoded protein is CASSYPGLAGYEQYF.